This is a list of T cell receptor beta chains from one sample in a study of blood T cell dynamics during melanoma immunotherapy. Produced via immunoSEQ multiplex PCR; TCRdb's table is partial and in-frame only. Here the sample spans 13,000 or so clones, just under 90% being singletons. The sequencing used blood, collected from a patient treated with checkpoint blockade. These receptors were collected from a human donor with melanoma. Each CDR3 is given with its conserved first and last residue. A D gene is named only where the DNA matches it firmly. Size is omitted from some rows. Given values are once, few, many or a class for expanded clones.

D gene: TRBD1; V gene: TRBV6-1; clone size: NA; J gene: TRBJ2-2; CDR3 DNA: TGTGCCACGAGACCCGGGACAGATACCGGGGAGCTGTTTTTT; CDR3 protein: CATRPGTDTGELFF
D gene: NA; V gene: TRBV5-6; clone size: NA; J gene: TRBJ1-1; CDR3 DNA: TGTGCCAGCAGCTTGGCAGACGGAACTGAAGCTTTCTTT; CDR3 protein: CASSLADGTEAFF
D gene: TRBD1; V gene: TRBV5-4; clone size: NA; J gene: TRBJ2-3; CDR3 DNA: TGTGCCAGCAGCTCGACAGGGGGGACAGATACGCAGTATTTT; CDR3 protein: CASSSTGGTDTQYF
D gene: NA; V gene: TRBV7-7; clone size: NA; J gene: TRBJ2-1; CDR3 DNA: TGTGCTAGCAGCCCCGGACGGGGCTCCTACAATGAGCAGTTCTTC; CDR3 protein: CASSPGRGSYNEQFF
D gene: NA; V gene: TRBV19; clone size: NA; J gene: TRBJ2-3; CDR3 DNA: TGTGCCAGTAGTCCCTTTAGCGGTAGCACAGATACGCAGTATTTT; CDR3 protein: CASSPFSGSTDTQYF
D gene: TRBD1; V gene: TRBV6-5; clone size: NA; J gene: TRBJ2-5; CDR3 DNA: TGTGCCAGCAGTGAACAGGGGGAGTGGGAGACCCAGTACTTC; CDR3 protein: CASSEQGEWETQYF
D gene: NA; V gene: TRBV5-1; clone size: few; J gene: TRBJ1-1; CDR3 DNA: TGCGCCAGCAGCTCGGGACGGACGATTGAAGCTTTCTTT; CDR3 protein: CASSSGRTIEAFF
D gene: NA; V gene: TRBV6-9; clone size: NA; J gene: TRBJ2-7; CDR3 DNA: TGTGCCAGCAGGATTATTCAGGGATCTTACGAGCAGTACTTC; CDR3 protein: CASRIIQGSYEQYF
D gene: NA; V gene: TRBV28; clone size: NA; J gene: TRBJ1-6; CDR3 DNA: TGTGCCAGCAGTTCCCTCCCCTGGGACGGCAGCTCCTATAATTCACCCCTCCACTTT; CDR3 protein: CASSSLPWDGSSYNSPLHF
D gene: TRBD1; V gene: TRBV4-2; clone size: NA; J gene: TRBJ2-1; CDR3 DNA: TGTGCCAGCAGCCAAGCCCTCGGACAGGGGACCTCCTACAATGAGCAGTTCTTC; CDR3 protein: CASSQALGQGTSYNEQFF
D gene: TRBD1; V gene: TRBV7-6; clone size: NA; J gene: TRBJ2-3; CDR3 DNA: TGTGCCAGCGTACTGGGACAGGGTTATATGGATACGCAGTATTTT; CDR3 protein: CASVLGQGYMDTQYF
D gene: NA; V gene: TRBV29-1; clone size: NA; J gene: TRBJ2-1; CDR3 DNA: TGCAGCATGACTCCTGAGGGCCCCTACAATGAGCAGTTCTTC; CDR3 protein: CSMTPEGPYNEQFF
D gene: NA; V gene: TRBV6-4; clone size: NA; J gene: TRBJ1-1; CDR3 DNA: TGTGCCAGCAGTGAGACCTCCACCACTGAAGCTTTCTTT; CDR3 protein: CASSETSTTEAFF
D gene: NA; V gene: TRBV19; clone size: NA; J gene: TRBJ1-2; CDR3 DNA: TGTGCCAGTAGTATAGACATACTCTTCTATGGCTACACCTTC; CDR3 protein: CASSIDILFYGYTF
D gene: NA; V gene: TRBV21-1; clone size: NA; J gene: TRBJ2-7; CDR3 DNA: TGTGCCAGCAGCGCCCGACAGGGTCAGGAGCAGTACTTC; CDR3 protein: CASSARQGQEQYF
D gene: NA; V gene: TRBV2; clone size: NA; J gene: TRBJ2-2; CDR3 DNA: TGTGCCAGCAGTGAAAACAGACCAACGGGGGAGCTGTTTTTT; CDR3 protein: CASSENRPTGELFF
D gene: TRBD1; V gene: TRBV19; clone size: NA; J gene: TRBJ2-2; CDR3 DNA: TGTGCCAGTAGGGGGGACAGGGCGGTCGGGGAGCTGTTTTTT; CDR3 protein: CASRGDRAVGELFF
D gene: TRBD1; V gene: TRBV7-2; clone size: NA; J gene: TRBJ2-2; CDR3 DNA: TGTGCCAGCAGCCGGACAGGACCTAACACCGGGGAGCTGTTTTTT; CDR3 protein: CASSRTGPNTGELFF
D gene: TRBD1; V gene: TRBV5-5; clone size: NA; J gene: TRBJ1-1; CDR3 DNA: TGTGCCAGCAGTTTTGGGTCGGGGACAGCCAACACTGAAGCTTTCTTT; CDR3 protein: CASSFGSGTANTEAFF
D gene: NA; V gene: TRBV19; clone size: NA; J gene: TRBJ1-1; CDR3 DNA: TGTGCCAGTAGTACCTCCTCTCTATCGCAAGCTTTCTTT; CDR3 protein: CASSTSSLSQAFF
D gene: NA; V gene: TRBV6-5; clone size: NA; J gene: TRBJ2-3; CDR3 DNA: TGTGCCAGCAGGGCTGGACTGTTCACAGATACGCAGTATTTT; CDR3 protein: CASRAGLFTDTQYF
D gene: NA; V gene: TRBV28; clone size: NA; J gene: TRBJ1-1; CDR3 DNA: TGTGCCAGCAGTTCCCTCCTGGCGGGGGAGAACACTGAAGCTTTCTTT; CDR3 protein: CASSSLLAGENTEAFF
D gene: TRBD1; V gene: TRBV19; clone size: few; J gene: TRBJ1-5; CDR3 DNA: TGTGCCAGTAGTATAGGGGGACAGGGAGGGAATCAGCCCCAGCATTTT; CDR3 protein: CASSIGGQGGNQPQHF
D gene: TRBD1; V gene: TRBV11-2; clone size: NA; J gene: TRBJ2-4; CDR3 DNA: TGTGCCAGCAGCTGGGGACAGCTAAACATTCAGTACTTC; CDR3 protein: CASSWGQLNIQYF
D gene: NA; V gene: TRBV6-6; clone size: NA; J gene: TRBJ2-1; CDR3 DNA: TGTGCCAGCAGTTACTCACCTACGTCTAATGAGCAGTTCTTC; CDR3 protein: CASSYSPTSNEQFF
D gene: TRBD1; V gene: TRBV19; clone size: NA; J gene: TRBJ2-3; CDR3 DNA: TGTGCCAGTAGTATTATGGACAGGGCGGCGCAGTATTTT; CDR3 protein: CASSIMDRAAQYF
D gene: TRBD2; V gene: TRBV5-1; clone size: NA; J gene: TRBJ2-5; CDR3 DNA: TGCGCCAGCAAAGCGGGACTAGAGACCCAGTACTTC; CDR3 protein: CASKAGLETQYF
D gene: TRBD1; V gene: TRBV19; clone size: NA; J gene: TRBJ2-7; CDR3 DNA: TGTGCCAGTAGTGGGACAGGGGGCCCCTACGAGCAGTACTTC; CDR3 protein: CASSGTGGPYEQYF
D gene: NA; V gene: TRBV27; clone size: NA; J gene: TRBJ1-1; CDR3 DNA: TGTGCCAGCAGTTTCGCGGGAGGTGAAGCTTTCTTT; CDR3 protein: CASSFAGGEAFF
D gene: TRBD2; V gene: TRBV6-5; clone size: few; J gene: TRBJ2-5; CDR3 DNA: TGTGCCAGCAGACGGACTAGCGGGAGAGGAGAGACCCAGTACTTC; CDR3 protein: CASRRTSGRGETQYF
D gene: TRBD2; V gene: TRBV19; clone size: NA; J gene: TRBJ2-1; CDR3 DNA: TGTGCCAGTAGTCCCCGACTAGCGAAATACAATGAGCAGTTCTTC; CDR3 protein: CASSPRLAKYNEQFF
D gene: NA; V gene: TRBV29-1; clone size: NA; J gene: TRBJ2-6; CDR3 DNA: TGCAGCGTTGGGGAGGGGGCTGGGGCCAACGTCCTGACTTTC; CDR3 protein: CSVGEGAGANVLTF
D gene: TRBD1; V gene: TRBV5-1; clone size: NA; J gene: TRBJ1-1; CDR3 DNA: TGCGCCAGCAGCTTGGACAGGGGCACTGAAGCTTTCTTT; CDR3 protein: CASSLDRGTEAFF
D gene: TRBD2; V gene: TRBV27; clone size: NA; J gene: TRBJ2-7; CDR3 DNA: TGTGCCAGCAGGGAAAGGGGACTAGCGGGAAGTTACGAGCAGTACTTC; CDR3 protein: CASRERGLAGSYEQYF
D gene: NA; V gene: TRBV4-1; clone size: NA; J gene: TRBJ1-5; CDR3 DNA: TGCGCCAGCAGCCAAGTAGGGCGACGGCCGGGGGGCAATCAGCCCCAGCATTTT; CDR3 protein: CASSQVGRRPGGNQPQHF
D gene: NA; V gene: TRBV11-2; clone size: NA; J gene: TRBJ2-7; CDR3 DNA: TGTGCCAGCAGCTCATCGACAGCCTACGAGCAGTACTTC; CDR3 protein: CASSSSTAYEQYF
D gene: NA; V gene: TRBV7-9; clone size: NA; J gene: TRBJ1-4; CDR3 DNA: TGTGCCAGCAGCTTAGCCCCGGTCGGGCATGATGAAAAACTGTTTTTT; CDR3 protein: CASSLAPVGHDEKLFF
D gene: NA; V gene: TRBV18; clone size: NA; J gene: TRBJ1-4; CDR3 DNA: TGTGCCAGCTCACCGGACAGCGAAAAACTGTTTTTT; CDR3 protein: CASSPDSEKLFF
D gene: TRBD2; V gene: TRBV6-5; clone size: NA; J gene: TRBJ2-3; CDR3 DNA: TGTGCCAGCAGTTACCAGCGGGAGGCCACAGATACGCAGTATTTT; CDR3 protein: CASSYQREATDTQYF
D gene: TRBD2; V gene: TRBV19; clone size: NA; J gene: TRBJ2-5; CDR3 DNA: TGTGCCAGTACCAAAAGCGGGGAAGAGACCCAGTACTTC; CDR3 protein: CASTKSGEETQYF
D gene: NA; V gene: TRBV7-7; clone size: NA; J gene: TRBJ2-1; CDR3 DNA: TGTGCCAGCAGCTTAGATCTGCGTAATGAGCAGTTCTTC; CDR3 protein: CASSLDLRNEQFF
D gene: TRBD1; V gene: TRBV19; clone size: once; J gene: TRBJ2-1; CDR3 DNA: TGTGCCAGTAGCCGACTGACCGGACAGGGGTTTATTATTGGGCAGTTCTTC; CDR3 protein: CASSRLTGQGFIIGQFF
D gene: TRBD2; V gene: TRBV18; clone size: NA; J gene: TRBJ2-1; CDR3 DNA: TGTGCCAGCTCACGTGGGACTAGCGGACTAGTTTACAATGAGCAGTTCTTC; CDR3 protein: CASSRGTSGLVYNEQFF
D gene: NA; V gene: TRBV4-1; clone size: NA; J gene: TRBJ2-7; CDR3 DNA: TGCGCCAGCAGCCTCCGCCCCAAGCAACCAGACACTACCTACGAGCAGTACTTC; CDR3 protein: CASSLRPKQPDTTYEQYF
D gene: NA; V gene: TRBV7-9; clone size: NA; J gene: TRBJ1-2; CDR3 DNA: TGTGCCAGCAGTTCCCGAGGCGGGGATAGAAATAACTATGGCTACACCTTC; CDR3 protein: CASSSRGGDRNNYGYTF
D gene: NA; V gene: TRBV2; clone size: NA; J gene: TRBJ1-4; CDR3 DNA: TGTGCCAGCAGAGTCCAGGGGATTCCTAATGAAAAACTGTTTTTT; CDR3 protein: CASRVQGIPNEKLFF
D gene: NA; V gene: TRBV2; clone size: NA; J gene: TRBJ2-7; CDR3 DNA: TGTGCCAGCAGTAGACTAAACTACGAGCAGTACTTC; CDR3 protein: CASSRLNYEQYF
D gene: TRBD2; V gene: TRBV27; clone size: NA; J gene: TRBJ2-1; CDR3 DNA: TGTGCCAGCAGTTTATTAGCTAGCGGGTCCCTGATTAGCTCCTACAATGAGCAGTTCTTC; CDR3 protein: CASSLLASGSLISSYNEQFF
D gene: NA; V gene: TRBV9; clone size: NA; J gene: TRBJ2-3; CDR3 DNA: TGTGCCAGCAGCGTAGAGGGCACAGATACGCAGTATTTT; CDR3 protein: CASSVEGTDTQYF
D gene: NA; V gene: TRBV19; clone size: NA; J gene: TRBJ1-5; CDR3 DNA: TGTGCCAGTAGTTCGGATCGAAGGTTTCAGCCCCAGCATTTT; CDR3 protein: CASSSDRRFQPQHF
D gene: TRBD1; V gene: TRBV5-6; clone size: NA; J gene: TRBJ1-2; CDR3 DNA: TGTGCCAGCAGTCTTGCAGGGGGTAGTGGCTACACCTTC; CDR3 protein: CASSLAGGSGYTF